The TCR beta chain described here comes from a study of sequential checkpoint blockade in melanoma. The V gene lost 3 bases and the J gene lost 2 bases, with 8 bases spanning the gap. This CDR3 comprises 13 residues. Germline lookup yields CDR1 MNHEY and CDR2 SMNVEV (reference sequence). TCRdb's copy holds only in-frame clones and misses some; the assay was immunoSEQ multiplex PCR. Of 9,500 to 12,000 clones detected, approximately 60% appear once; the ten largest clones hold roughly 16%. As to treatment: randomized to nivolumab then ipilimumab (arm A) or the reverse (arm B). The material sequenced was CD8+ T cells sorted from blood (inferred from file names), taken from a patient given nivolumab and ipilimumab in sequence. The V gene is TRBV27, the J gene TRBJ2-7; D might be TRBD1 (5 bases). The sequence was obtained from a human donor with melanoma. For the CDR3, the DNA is TGTGCCAGCAGTTTTTGGGGCCCCTACGAGCAGTACTTC. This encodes CASSFWGPYEQYF.